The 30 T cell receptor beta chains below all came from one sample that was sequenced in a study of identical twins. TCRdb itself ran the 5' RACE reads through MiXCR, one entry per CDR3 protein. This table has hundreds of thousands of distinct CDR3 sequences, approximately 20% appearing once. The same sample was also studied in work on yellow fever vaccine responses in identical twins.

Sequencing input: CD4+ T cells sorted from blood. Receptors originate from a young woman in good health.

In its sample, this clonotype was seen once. The CDR3 loop is CASSNRGTNTGELFF. CDR3 bases: TGTGCCAGTAGTAACAGGGGCACGAACACCGGGGAGCTGTTTTTT. The genes are TRBV19 and TRBJ2-2; 7 positions match TRBD1. Germline-derived CDR1 and CDR2 are LNHDA and SQIVND (reference sequence). The length of the CDR3 is 15 residues. The trim removed 4 bases at V and 0 bases at J, leaving 2 bases unmatched. The whole variable domain, filled in from reference TRBV19 and TRBJ2-2, reads DGGITQSPKYLFRKEGQNVTLSCEQNLNHDAMYWYRQDPGQGLRLIYYSQIVNDFQKGDIAEGYSVSREKKESFPLTVTSAQKNPTAFYLCASSNRGTNTGELFFGEGSRLTVL.

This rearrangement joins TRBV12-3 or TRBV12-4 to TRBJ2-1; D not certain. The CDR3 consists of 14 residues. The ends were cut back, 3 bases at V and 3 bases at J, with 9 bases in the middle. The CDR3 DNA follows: TGTGCCAGCAGTTTGTTCCCCCTCTACAATGAGCAGTTCTTC. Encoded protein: CASSLFPLYNEQFF.

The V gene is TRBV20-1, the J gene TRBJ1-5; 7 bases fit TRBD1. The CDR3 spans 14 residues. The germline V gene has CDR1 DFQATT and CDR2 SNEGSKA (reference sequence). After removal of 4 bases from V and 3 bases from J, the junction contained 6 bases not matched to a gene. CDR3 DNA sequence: TGCAGTGCTAATCAGGGGGGCAACAATCAGCCCCAGCATTTT. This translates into CSANQGGNNQPQHF.

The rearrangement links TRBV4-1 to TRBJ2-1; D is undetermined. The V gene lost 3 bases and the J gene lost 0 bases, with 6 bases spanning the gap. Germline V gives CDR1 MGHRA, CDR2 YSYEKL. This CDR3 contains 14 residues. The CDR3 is CASSQGSSYNEQFF. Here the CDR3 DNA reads TGCGCCAGCAGCCAGGGAAGCTCCTACAATGAGCAGTTCTTC.

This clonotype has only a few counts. CDR3 sequence reads: CASSPHLASAQYF. CDR3 DNA: TGTGCCAGCAGCCCCCACCTAGCATCGGCGCAGTATTTT. The V and J genes are TRBV5-5 and TRBJ2-3; possibly TRBD2 for D (5 bases). V lost 4 bases, J lost 10 bases, and 16 bases lay in between. The CDR3 runs 13 residues. Looked up from germline, CDR1 is SGHKS and CDR2 is YYEKEE (reference sequence).

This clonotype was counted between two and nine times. The CDR3 region has the DNA TGTGCCAGCAGTCCTCAGGGTATGGGTAATTCACCCCTCCACTTT. It translates to CASSPQGMGNSPLHF. The J gene is TRBJ1-6, the V gene TRBV12-3 or TRBV12-4, with a possible D match to TRBD1 (5 bases). CDR3 length: 15 amino acids. Trimming took 5 bases from V and 6 from J, leaving 14 bases between them.

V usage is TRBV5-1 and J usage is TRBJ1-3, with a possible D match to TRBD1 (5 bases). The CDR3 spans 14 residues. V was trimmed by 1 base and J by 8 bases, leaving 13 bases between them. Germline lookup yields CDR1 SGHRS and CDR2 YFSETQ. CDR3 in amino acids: CASSLFSGRDTIYF. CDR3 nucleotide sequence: TGCGCCAGCAGCTTGTTCTCGGGGCGGGACACCATATATTTT. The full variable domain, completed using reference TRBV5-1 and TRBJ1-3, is KAGVTQTPRYLIKTRGQQVTLSCSPISGHRSVSWYQQTPGQGLQFLFEYFSETQRNKGNFPGRFSGRQFSNSRSEMNVSTLELGDSALYLCASSLFSGRDTIYFGEGSWLTVV.

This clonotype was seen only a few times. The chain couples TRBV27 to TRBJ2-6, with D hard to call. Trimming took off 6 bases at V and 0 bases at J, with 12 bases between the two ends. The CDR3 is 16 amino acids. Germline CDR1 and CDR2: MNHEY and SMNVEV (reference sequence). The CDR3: CASRGVPGSGANVLTF. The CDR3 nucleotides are TGTGCCAGCAGAGGTGTGCCTGGCTCTGGGGCCAACGTCCTGACTTTC.

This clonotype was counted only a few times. The CDR3 loop is CASSLSLRTGGEQYF. As DNA, the CDR3 is TGTGCCAGCAGCTTATCTTTACGGACAGGGGGAGAGCAGTACTTC. The rearrangement uses TRBV7-9 and TRBJ2-7; 10 bases line up with TRBD1. Germline values: CDR1 SEHNR, CDR2 FQNEAQ (reference sequence). J was trimmed by 7 bases and V by 2 bases; bases with no gene match: 8. The CDR3 is made up of 15 amino acids.

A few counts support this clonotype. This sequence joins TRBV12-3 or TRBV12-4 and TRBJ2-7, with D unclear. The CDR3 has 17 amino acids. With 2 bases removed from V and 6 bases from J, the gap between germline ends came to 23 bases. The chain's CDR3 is CASSLTFLGIRSCEQYV. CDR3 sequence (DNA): TGTGCCAGCAGTTTAACGTTCCTGGGGATTCGAAGTTGCGAGCAGTACGTC.

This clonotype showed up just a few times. The CDR3 spells CASSSYPVNYGYTF. CDR3 coding DNA: TGTGCCAGCAGTTCCTACCCGGTCAACTATGGCTACACCTTC. This chain uses TRBV12-3 or TRBV12-4 with TRBJ1-2; no reliable D call. V was cut by 4 bases and J by 2 bases, with 11 bases left in between. CDR3 length equals 14 residues.

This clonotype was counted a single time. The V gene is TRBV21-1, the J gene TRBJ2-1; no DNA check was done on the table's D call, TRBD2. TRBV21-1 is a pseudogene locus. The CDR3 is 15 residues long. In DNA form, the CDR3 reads TGTGCCAGCAGATCATTAGCGGGAAACTACAATGAGCAGTTCTTC. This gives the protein CASRSLAGNYNEQFF.

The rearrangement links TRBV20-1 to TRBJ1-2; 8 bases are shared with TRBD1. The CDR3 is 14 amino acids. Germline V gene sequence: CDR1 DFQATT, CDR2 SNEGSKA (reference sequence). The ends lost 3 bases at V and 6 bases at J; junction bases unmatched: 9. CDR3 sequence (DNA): TGCAGTGCTAGCGGACAGGGATTAAAGGATGGCTACACCTTC. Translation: CSASGQGLKDGYTF.

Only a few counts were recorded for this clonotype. The CDR3 DNA is TGTGCCAGCAGTGAAGGGCCCATCGGCCTGCCCCAGTACTTC. Translated: CASSEGPIGLPQYF. This sequence joins TRBV2 and TRBJ2-5; D unresolved. The CDR3 has 14 residues. V lost 1 base and J 9 bases, leaving 15 bases between the germline ends. Germline loops: CDR1 SNHLY, CDR2 FYNNEI.

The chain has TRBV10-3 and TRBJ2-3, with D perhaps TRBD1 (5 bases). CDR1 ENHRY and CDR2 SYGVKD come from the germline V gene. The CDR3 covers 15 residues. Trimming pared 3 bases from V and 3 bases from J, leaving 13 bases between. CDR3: CAISDSARGTDTQYF. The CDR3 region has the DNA TGTGCCATCAGTGATTCGGCTAGGGGAACAGATACGCAGTATTTT.

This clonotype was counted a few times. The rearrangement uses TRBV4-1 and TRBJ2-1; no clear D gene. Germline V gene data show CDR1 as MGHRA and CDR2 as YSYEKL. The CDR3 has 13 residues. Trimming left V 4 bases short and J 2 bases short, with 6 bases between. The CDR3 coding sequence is TGCGCCAGCAGCCCCGTAACCTACAATGAGCAGTTCTTC. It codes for CASSPVTYNEQFF.

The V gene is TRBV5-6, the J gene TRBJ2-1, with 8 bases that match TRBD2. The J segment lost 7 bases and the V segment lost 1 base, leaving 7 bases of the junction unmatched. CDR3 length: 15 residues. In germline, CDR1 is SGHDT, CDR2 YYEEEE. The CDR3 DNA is TGTGCCAGCAGCTTGAGACTAGCGATGTGGAATGAGCAGTTCTTC. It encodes CASSLRLAMWNEQFF.

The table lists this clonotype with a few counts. DNA for the CDR3: TGTGCCAGCAGTCTGGACAGGGGCTTCGGGGAGCTGTTTTTT. This sequence encodes CASSLDRGFGELFF. The rearrangement links TRBV12-3 or TRBV12-4 to TRBJ2-2; 9 bases line up with TRBD1. V lost 5 bases to trimming and J lost 7 bases; unmatched junction nucleotides: 5. The CDR3 spans 14 residues.

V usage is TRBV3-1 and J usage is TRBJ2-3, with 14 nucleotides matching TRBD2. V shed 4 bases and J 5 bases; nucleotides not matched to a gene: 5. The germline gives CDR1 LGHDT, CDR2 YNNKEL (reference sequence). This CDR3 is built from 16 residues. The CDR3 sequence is CASSRGLAGGIDTQYF. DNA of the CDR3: TGTGCCAGCAGCCGCGGACTAGCGGGGGGAATAGATACGCAGTATTTT.

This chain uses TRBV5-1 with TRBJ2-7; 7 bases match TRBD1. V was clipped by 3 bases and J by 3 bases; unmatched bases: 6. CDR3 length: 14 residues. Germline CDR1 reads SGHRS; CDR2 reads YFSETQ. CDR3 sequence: CASSSVGQSYEQYF. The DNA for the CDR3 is TGCGCCAGCAGCTCTGTGGGACAGAGCTACGAGCAGTACTTC.

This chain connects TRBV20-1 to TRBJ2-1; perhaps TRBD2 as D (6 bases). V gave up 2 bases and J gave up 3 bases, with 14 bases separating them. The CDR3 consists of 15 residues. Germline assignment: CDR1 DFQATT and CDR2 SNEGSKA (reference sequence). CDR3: CSARWAGTLYNEQFF. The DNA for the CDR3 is TGCAGTGCTAGATGGGCGGGGACCCTCTACAATGAGCAGTTCTTC.

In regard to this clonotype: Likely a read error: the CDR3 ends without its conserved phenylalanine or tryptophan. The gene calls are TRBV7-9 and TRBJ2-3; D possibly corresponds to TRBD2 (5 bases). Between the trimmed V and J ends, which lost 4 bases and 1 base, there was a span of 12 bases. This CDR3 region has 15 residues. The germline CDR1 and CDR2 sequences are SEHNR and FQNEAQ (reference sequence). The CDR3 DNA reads TGTGCCAGCAGCTCTCAGCGGAGTGGCACAGATACGCAGTATCTT. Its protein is CASSSQRSGTDTQYL.

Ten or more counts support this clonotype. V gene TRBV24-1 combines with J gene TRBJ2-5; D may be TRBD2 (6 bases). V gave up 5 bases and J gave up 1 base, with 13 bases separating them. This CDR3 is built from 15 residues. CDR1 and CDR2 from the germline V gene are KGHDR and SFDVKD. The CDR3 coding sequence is TGTGCCACCAGTGTTGGCGGGGCGGGCCAAGAGACCCAGTACTTC. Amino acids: CATSVGGAGQETQYF.

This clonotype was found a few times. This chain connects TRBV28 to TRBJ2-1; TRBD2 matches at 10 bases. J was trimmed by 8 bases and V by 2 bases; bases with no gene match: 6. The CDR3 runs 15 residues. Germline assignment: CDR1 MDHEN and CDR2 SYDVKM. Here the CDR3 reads CASSLAVAGGYEQFF. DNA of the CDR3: TGTGCCAGCAGTTTAGCGGTAGCGGGGGGTTATGAGCAGTTCTTC.

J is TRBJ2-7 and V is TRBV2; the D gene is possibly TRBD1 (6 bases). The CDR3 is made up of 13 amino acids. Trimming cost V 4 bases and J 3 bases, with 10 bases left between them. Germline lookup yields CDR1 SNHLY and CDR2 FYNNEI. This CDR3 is CASSAVGGYEQYV. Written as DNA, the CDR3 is TGTGCCAGCAGTGCCGTAGGGGGCTACGAGCAGTACGTC.

The CDR3 DNA follows: TGCAGTGCTAGAGATCTCGTTTCCACTGAAGCTTTCTTT. This gives the protein CSARDLVSTEAFF. The V and J genes are TRBV20-1 and TRBJ1-1; D not certain. The ends were cut back, 0 bases at V and 4 bases at J, with 9 bases in the middle. There are 13 residues in the CDR3. Germline CDR1 DFQATT, CDR2 SNEGSKA (reference sequence).

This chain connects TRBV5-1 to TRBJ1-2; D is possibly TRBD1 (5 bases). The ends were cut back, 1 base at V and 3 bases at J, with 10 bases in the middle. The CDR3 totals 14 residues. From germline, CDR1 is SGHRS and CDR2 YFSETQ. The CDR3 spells CASSLFGGYYGYTF. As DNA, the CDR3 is TGCGCCAGCAGCTTGTTCGGGGGGTACTATGGCTACACCTTC.

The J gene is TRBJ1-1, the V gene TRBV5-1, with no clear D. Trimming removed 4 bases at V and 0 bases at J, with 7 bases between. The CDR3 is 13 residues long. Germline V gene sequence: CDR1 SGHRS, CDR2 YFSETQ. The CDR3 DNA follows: TGCGCCAGCAGCCCCCTTATGAACACTGAAGCTTTCTTT. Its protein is CASSPLMNTEAFF. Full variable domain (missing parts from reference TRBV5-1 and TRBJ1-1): KAGVTQTPRYLIKTRGQQVTLSCSPISGHRSVSWYQQTPGQGLQFLFEYFSETQRNKGNFPGRFSGRQFSNSRSEMNVSTLELGDSALYLCASSPLMNTEAFFGQGTRLTVV.

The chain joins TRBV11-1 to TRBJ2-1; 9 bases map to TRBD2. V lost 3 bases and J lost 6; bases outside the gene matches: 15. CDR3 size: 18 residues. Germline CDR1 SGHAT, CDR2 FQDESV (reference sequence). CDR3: CASSLGWVASGGTNEQFF. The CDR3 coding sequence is TGTGCCAGCAGCTTGGGGTGGGTCGCAAGCGGGGGGACCAATGAGCAGTTCTTC.

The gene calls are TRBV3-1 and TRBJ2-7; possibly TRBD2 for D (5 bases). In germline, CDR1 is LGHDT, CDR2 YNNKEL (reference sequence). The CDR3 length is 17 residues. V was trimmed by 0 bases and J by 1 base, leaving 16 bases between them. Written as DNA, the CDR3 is TGTGCCAGCAGCCAAGAATCTAGCAGAGTCAGGTCCTACGAGCAGTACTTC. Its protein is CASSQESSRVRSYEQYF.